A single sample is the source of the 24 T cell receptor beta chains below, sequenced in a study of post-analysis software for immune sequencing data. Unique molecular identifiers had been added to the TCR beta cDNA libraries. Using its own MiXCR run on the PCR reads, TCRdb lists one record per CDR3 protein. The data show some 700,000 distinct CDR3 sequences, roughly three fifths seen once. Their antigen targets remain unknown. Findings and limits, study-wide: The five TRBV segments detected at higher frequency in patients than in controls included TRBV5-6, TRBV5-1 and TRBV20-1.

Sequencing was carried out using blood. These receptors all come from a girl aged 2-9 years with multiple sclerosis.

This clonotype has more than one count but fewer than ten. The chain couples TRBV14 to TRBJ2-1; 7 bases map to TRBD2. The germline V gene encodes CDR1 SGHDN and CDR2 FVKESK. V trimming: 3 bases; J trimming: 8 bases; junction bases outside the gene matches: 4. This CDR3 contains 13 residues. The CDR3 reads CASSHTGGHEQFF. Written as DNA, the CDR3 is TGTGCCAGCAGCCATACGGGGGGTCATGAGCAGTTCTTC.

The chain has TRBV28 and TRBJ2-2; perhaps TRBD2 as D (5 bases). Germline CDR1 reads MDHEN; CDR2 reads SYDVKM. This CDR3 is 16 amino acids long. V was clipped by 6 bases and J by 6 bases, with 20 bases between them. The CDR3 DNA reads as TGTGCCAGCAGCCCACCGGGATTTAGAGACGCCGGGGAGCTGTTTTTT. Encoded protein: CASSPPGFRDAGELFF.

Written as DNA, the CDR3 is TGCAGCGTTGAGCCGCGGGAGAGGGGCAATGAGCAGTACTTC. This gives the protein CSVEPRERGNEQYF. This rearrangement joins TRBV29-1 to TRBJ2-5; TRBD2 matches at 7 bases. From germline, CDR1 is SQVTM and CDR2 ANQGSEA. This CDR3 comprises 14 residues. With 3 bases clipped from V and 11 bases from J, the junction kept 15 bases outside the gene matches. Filled out from reference TRBV29-1 and TRBJ2-5, the complete variable domain reads SAVISQKPSRDICQRGTSLTIQCQVDSQVTMMFWYRQQPGQSLTLIATANQGSEATYESGFVIDKFPISRPNLTFSTLTVSNMSPEDSSIYLCSVEPRERGNEQYFGPGTRLLVL.

The chain is built from TRBV29-1 and TRBJ1-2; the match to TRBD1 covers 9 bases. V was pared by 5 bases and J by 1 base, with 11 bases of the junction left unmatched. CDR1 is SQVTM and CDR2 is ANQGSEA in the germline V gene. The CDR3 runs 16 residues. The CDR3 spells CSVSTKQGALNYGYTF. CDR3 nucleotides: TGCAGCGTTTCAACAAAACAGGGGGCGCTTAACTATGGCTACACCTTC.

This clonotype was detected a few times. The gene calls are TRBV7-3 and TRBJ1-2; 11 bases agree with TRBD1. This CDR3 has 12 residues. Per the germline V gene, CDR1 is SGHTA and CDR2 is FQGTGA. V was clipped by 4 bases and J by 13 bases; unmatched bases: 5. CDR3 sequence: CASSSPGQGATF. CDR3 coding DNA: TGTGCCAGCAGCTCCCCTGGACAGGGGGCCACCTTC.

The chain is built from TRBV20-1 and TRBJ2-1; 11 nucleotides agree with TRBD2. This CDR3 is 13 amino acids long. Germline trimming cut 6 bases from V and 6 bases from J; bases unmatched to any gene: 4. Germline V gene sequence: CDR1 DFQATT, CDR2 SNEGSKA (reference sequence). CDR3 in amino acids: CSATSGRVNEQFF. For the CDR3, the DNA is TGCAGTGCAACTAGCGGGAGAGTCAATGAGCAGTTCTTC.

The chain employs TRBV7-9 and TRBJ2-3; 8 bases align to TRBD2. With 3 bases clipped from V and 0 bases from J, the junction kept 8 bases outside the gene matches. This CDR3 comprises 17 residues. CDR1 and CDR2 (germline): SEHNR, FQNEAQ (reference sequence). Written as DNA, the CDR3 is TGTGCCAGCAGCTTTCCCCTACTAGCGGCTAGCACAGATACGCAGTATTTT. Translating it yields CASSFPLLAASTDTQYF. Looking up the rest from reference TRBV7-9 and TRBJ2-3 gives the full variable domain: DTGVSQNPRHKITKRGQNVTFRCDPISEHNRLYWYRQTLGQGPEFLTYFQNEAQLEKSRLLSDRFSAERPKGSFSTLEIQRTEQGDSAMYLCASSFPLLAASTDTQYFGPGTRLTVL.

DNA of the CDR3: TGTGCCACGGGACAGTATGGGGGTGAGCAGTTCTTC. Translated: CATGQYGGEQFF. The chain recombines TRBV6-5 with TRBJ2-1, with 7 positions matching TRBD1. Germline V gives CDR1 MNHEY, CDR2 SVGAGI. J gave up 9 bases and V 10 bases, and 9 bases lay outside the gene matches. This CDR3 region has 12 residues.

This clonotype has just a few counts. The genes are TRBV27 and TRBJ2-7, with 8 nucleotides matching TRBD1. Germline CDR1 is MNHEY and CDR2 is SMNVEV (reference sequence). The V and J ends lost 7 bases and 4 bases, in that order; junction bases with no gene match: 6. The CDR3 extends over 13 amino acids. The CDR3 nucleotides are TGTGCCAGCAAACGGGACAGGTATTACGAGCAGTACTTC. This gives the protein CASKRDRYYEQYF.

In the case of this clonotype: A read error may account for a junction end that differs from germline. The chain couples TRBV29-1 to TRBJ2-1, with D perhaps matching TRBD1 (7 bases). Per the germline V gene, CDR1 is SQVTM and CDR2 is ANQGSEA. The length of the CDR3 is 17 residues. Here the CDR3 reads CSVEDGGRDSPYNGQFF. For the CDR3, the DNA is TGCAGCGTTGAAGATGGTGGGCGGGACAGCCCGTACAATGGGCAGTTCTTC.

CDR3 amino acids: CASSREGVSYEQYF. The CDR3 DNA follows: TGTGCCAGTTCCCGAGAGGGAGTGTCCTACGAGCAGTACTTC. This chain joins TRBV12-3 or TRBV12-4 and TRBJ2-7, with D possibly matching TRBD2 (5 bases). Deletions cut 9 bases from V and 1 base from J, with 16 bases between. The CDR3 is made up of 14 amino acids.

The V gene is TRBV12-3 or TRBV12-4, the J gene TRBJ2-5, with TRBD1 as a possible D gene (6 bases). V lost 5 bases to trimming and J lost 4 bases, with 11 bases between them. The length of the CDR3 is 13 residues. CDR3 sequence (DNA): TGTGCCAGCAGTACAGGGTTGGGAGAGACCCAGTACTTC. Amino acid sequence: CASSTGLGETQYF.

This clonotype was recorded once. The CDR3 region has the DNA TGTGCCAGCAGCTTAAAGGGCCTTAACTATGGCTACACCTTC. Amino acid sequence: CASSLKGLNYGYTF. The chain joins TRBV7-9 to TRBJ1-2; D is uncertain. This CDR3 has 14 amino acids. Trimming took off 2 bases at V and 1 base at J, with 8 bases between the two ends. Germline-derived CDR1 and CDR2 are SEHNR and FQNEAQ (reference sequence). Looking up the rest from reference TRBV7-9 and TRBJ1-2 gives the full variable domain: DTGVSQNPRHKITKRGQNVTFRCDPISEHNRLYWYRQTLGQGPEFLTYFQNEAQLEKSRLLSDRFSAERPKGSFSTLEIQRTEQGDSAMYLCASSLKGLNYGYTFGSGTRLTVV.

The chain couples TRBV4-1 to TRBJ2-7; TRBD1 is a possible D gene (5 bases). From germline, CDR1 is MGHRA and CDR2 YSYEKL. V gave up 3 bases and J gave up 0 bases, with 15 bases separating them. The CDR3 extends over 16 amino acids. The CDR3 region is CASSQATPGPSYEQYF. As DNA, the CDR3 is TGCGCCAGCAGCCAGGCTACTCCAGGGCCCTCCTACGAGCAGTACTTC.

The chain couples TRBV11-2 to TRBJ2-7; TRBD1 or TRBD2 may be the D gene (5 bases each). This CDR3 comprises 14 residues. Germline assignment: CDR1 SGHAT and CDR2 FQNNGV. V dropped 5 bases and J dropped 10 bases, with 21 bases sitting between them. The CDR3 reads CASSRLGRKNTQYF. The CDR3 nucleotides read TGTGCCAGCAGCCGGTTGGGACGGAAGAATACCCAGTACTTC.

The rearrangement joins TRBV12-3 or TRBV12-4 to TRBJ1-1; the D is unclear. V lost 6 bases, J lost 4 bases, and 9 bases lay in between. This CDR3 is built from 12 residues. The CDR3 DNA is TGTGCCAGCAGGTCCCTGAGCACTGAAGCTTTCTTT. Translation gives CASRSLSTEAFF.

This chain links TRBV13 with TRBJ1-2; the D gene is possibly TRBD1 (5 bases). Trimming cost V 0 bases and J 0 bases, with 14 bases left between them. The CDR3 is 17 residues long. CDR1 is PRHDT, CDR2 FYEKMQ, per germline (reference sequence). For the CDR3, the DNA is TGTGCCAGCAGCTTAGGCCCGTCGGGGGTCTCTAACTATGGCTACACCTTC. Translated: CASSLGPSGVSNYGYTF. The whole variable domain, remainder taken from reference TRBV13 and TRBJ1-2, is AAGVIQSPRHLIKEKRETATLKCYPIPRHDTVYWYQQGPGQDPQFLISFYEKMQSDKGSIPDRFSAQQFSDYHSELNMSSLELGDSALYFCASSLGPSGVSNYGYTFGSGTRLTVV.

The rearrangement links TRBV12-3 or TRBV12-4 to TRBJ2-4, with 10 bases identical to TRBD2. The J call is in doubt because the DNA end fits TRBJ2-7 better. The CDR3 runs 16 residues. Here the CDR3 reads CASSKSAGGPRDEQYF. The DNA of the CDR3 is TGTGCCAGCAGTAAATCAGCGGGAGGGCCTCGGGACGAGCAGTACTTC.

This chain uses TRBV12-3 or TRBV12-4 with TRBJ2-1; 9 bases are shared with TRBD1. The CDR3 runs to 14 residues. V gave up 7 bases and J gave up 7 bases; unmatched junction bases: 8. As DNA, the CDR3 is TGTGCCAGCACCTTACGACAGGGGGGGAATGAGCAGTTCTTC. Its translation: CASTLRQGGNEQFF.

This chain uses TRBV12-3 or TRBV12-4 with TRBJ1-1; tentatively, D is TRBD1 (5 bases). This CDR3 region has 13 residues. V dropped 4 bases and J dropped 5 bases, with 11 bases sitting between them. The chain's CDR3 is CASSSLRGTEAFF. In DNA form, the CDR3 reads TGTGCCAGCAGTTCTTTACGGGGGACTGAAGCTTTCTTT.

The chain links TRBV2 to TRBJ2-3; D is unclear. This CDR3 is built from 13 residues. V shed 6 bases and J shed 3 bases, with 10 bases lying between them. In germline, CDR1 is SNHLY, CDR2 FYNNEI. CDR3 coding DNA: TGTGCCAGCAGCGTCGGTCTTACAGATACGCAGTATTTT. Translated, it gives CASSVGLTDTQYF.

V is TRBV12-3 or TRBV12-4 and J is TRBJ2-5; 9 nucleotides match TRBD2. Trimming at V came to 3 bases and at J to 7 bases, leaving 9 bases not matched to a gene. The CDR3 consists of 15 residues. CDR3 bases: TGTGCCAGCAGTTTTTCTAGCGGGGAATTCGGGACCCAGTACTTC. As protein: CASSFSSGEFGTQYF.

This chain joins TRBV3-1 and TRBJ1-5, with D unclear. The V and J ends lost 0 bases and 6 bases respectively, with 6 bases between them. The CDR3 has 13 amino acids. CDR1 LGHDT and CDR2 YNNKEL come from the germline V gene (reference sequence). CDR3 nucleotides: TGTGCCAGCAGCCAAGATGGACGTCAGCCCCAGCATTTT. Its protein product is CASSQDGRQPQHF.

This clonotype was found many times. One junction end disagrees with the germline gene, perhaps due to a read error. This chain connects TRBV5-1 to TRBJ2-5; 9 bases agree with TRBD1. Germline V gene sequence: CDR1 SGHRS, CDR2 YFSETQ. The CDR3 is made up of 15 amino acids. The CDR3 nucleotides read TGTGCCAGCAGCCTGGACAGGGGAGGGCAGGAGACCCAGTACTTC. Translating gives CASSLDRGGQETQYF.